This TCR beta chain appears in the sequencing data of a study of shared clonotypes between healthy human individuals. The table came from immunoSEQ multiplex PCR; TCRdb's copy has only in-frame clones and leaves some out. The table lists around 580,000 clones, 95% to 98% of them singletons. Unmatched junction bases numbered 5, after V lost 5 bases and J lost 5 bases. The CDR3 spans 12 residues. Germline V lookup: CDR1 GTSNPN, CDR2 SVGIG (reference sequence). CD45RO-negative CD8 cells positively selected for CCR7 made up the naive population, which excluded terminally differentiated effector memory CD45RA+ cells.

The sample comprised naive CD8+ T cells sorted from blood. The origin of this receptor is a man aged 25-45 years in good health. The chain joins TRBV30 to TRBJ2-7; TRBD2 matches 8 bases. CDR3 nucleotide sequence: TGTGCCTGGGGGTCGGGACTAGACGAGCAGTACTTC. It specifies CAWGSGLDEQYF.